Sequencing of this TCR beta chain was carried out in a study of T cells in Graves' hyperthyroidism and ophthalmopathy. The CDR3 regions of TCR beta were amplified from RNA transcripts. The TCR CDR3 was amplified in a first-round RT-PCR using the HTBI primer set. Via MiXCR, TCRdb re-called the multiplex PCR reads, giving one row per CDR3 protein. The table records around 300,000 distinct CDR3 sequences, about 15% of them present only once. CDR3 size: 14 residues. Germline V gene data show CDR1 as SNHLY and CDR2 as FYNNEI. This clonotype came up many times. The junction and the germline gene differ at one end; a read error may be behind it.

Sequencing was done on a sample of blood. The sequence was obtained from a woman aged 30 to 39 with Graves' hyperthyroidism. The chain carries TRBV2 and TRBJ1-5, with D perhaps TRBD1 (6 bases). In nucleotides, the CDR3 is TGTGCCAGCAGCGAAGGACAGCGCAATCAGCCCCAGCATTTT. Translation gives CASSEGQRNQPQHF.